This T cell receptor (beta chain) stems from a study of blood T cell repertoires in COVID-19. Overall study: The study drew acute and convalescent COVID-19 samples from the United States, Italy and Spain.

The V end lost 1 base, the J end lost 4 bases, and 10 bases lay between the germline ends. Germline-derived CDR1 and CDR2 are SGHTA and FQGNSA. This CDR3 is built from 14 residues. The assay was immunoSEQ multiplex PCR, and TCRdb's table has in-frame clones only and misses some. This sample has around 380,000 clones; about 90% occur once, and the top ten carry 1.3%. Recovered participants had two consecutive negative NP/OP PCR tests, healthcare professional clearance, or symptom resolution. The chain uses TRBV7-2 and TRBJ1-2; D gene ambiguous. This receptor was identified in a man younger than 40 who had recovered from COVID-19. Sequenced material: PBMCs or T cells enriched from blood (not recorded which). This CDR3 is CASSLGAEPYGYTF. In DNA, the CDR3 is TGTGCCAGCAGCTTAGGGGCAGAACCCTATGGCTACACCTTC.